This T cell receptor (beta chain) was found in a study of T-cell reconstitution after alpha-beta-depleted transplantation in children. A TCRbeta library incorporating unique molecular identifiers was prepared. A single record per CDR3 protein comes from TCRdb applying MiXCR to the PCR reads. The repertoire has fewer than 550,000 distinct CDR3 sequences, 11% of them found once; the top ten carry approximately 15%. Details on this clonotype: What it binds is unknown.

This CDR3 contains 13 residues. Trimming removed 4 bases at V and 4 bases at J, with 10 bases between. Whole-study results and caveats: Surviving recipient T cells and thymic progenitors produced the high day-60 TCRbeta diversity seen in some patients. Two months or so post-transplant, alpha-beta T cells reportedly derived from several hundred expanded graft clones.

This sequence joins TRBV12-3 or TRBV12-4 and TRBJ1-1; D unclear. This sequence was found in a female patient under 10 years old who had a stem cell transplant for aplastic anemia, so the T cells may come from the graft donor. The sample in question was PBMCs, mostly from graft donor cells, obtained 180 days after TCRalphabeta/CD19-depleted stem cell transplant. CDR3 sequence (DNA): TGTGCCAGCAGTTCGGGCCTGGGCACTGAAGCTTTCTTT. This codes for CASSSGLGTEAFF.